There are many counts of the clone carrying this T cell receptor beta chain. The antigen remains undetermined. Previously, flow cytometry had revealed CD8+CD57+ cell expansion in the patients chosen for sequencing. There was no therapy given to any patient before the blood sampling took place. The data originate from a study of CD8+CD57+ T cells in acquired aplastic anemia. Study background: Sorted cells (CD4+ and CD8+) yielded DNA amounts that averaged around 3.1 ug. Points from the study as a whole: Fewer than 35 sequences, all CD8+ CDR3, were shared between patients and controls.

CDR3 and TCR beta VDJ profiling relied on a genomic DNA template. TCRdb re-analysed the reads in MiXCR, keeping a single row per CDR3 protein. The sample lists approximately 150,000 distinct CDR3 sequences, less than 50% seen once, with 3.2% in the top ten. The germline V gene has CDR1 LGHNA and CDR2 YSLEER. Trimming cost V 4 bases and J 0 bases, with 10 bases left between them. The CDR3 has 15 residues. The specimen sequenced was sorted CD4+, CD8+, or CD8+CD57+ T cells (not recorded which) from PBMCs. This chain uses TRBV4-3 with TRBJ1-5; D gene ambiguous. This sequence was found in a human donor with aplastic anemia. The CDR3 spells CASSPQITSNQPQHF. DNA of the CDR3: TGCGCCAGCAGCCCACAGATTACTAGCAATCAGCCCCAGCATTTT.